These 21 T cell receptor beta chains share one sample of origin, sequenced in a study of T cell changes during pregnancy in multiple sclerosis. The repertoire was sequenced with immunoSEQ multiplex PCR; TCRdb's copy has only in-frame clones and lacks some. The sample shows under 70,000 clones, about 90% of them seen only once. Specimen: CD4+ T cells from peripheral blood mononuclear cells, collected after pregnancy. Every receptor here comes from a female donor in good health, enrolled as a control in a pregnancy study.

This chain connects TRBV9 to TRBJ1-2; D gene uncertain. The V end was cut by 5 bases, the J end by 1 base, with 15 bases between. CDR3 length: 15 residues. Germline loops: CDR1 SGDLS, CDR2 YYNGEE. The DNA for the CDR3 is TGTGCCAGCAGTCCTTCGGGAGAAATTAACTATGGCTACACCTTC. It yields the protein CASSPSGEINYGYTF.

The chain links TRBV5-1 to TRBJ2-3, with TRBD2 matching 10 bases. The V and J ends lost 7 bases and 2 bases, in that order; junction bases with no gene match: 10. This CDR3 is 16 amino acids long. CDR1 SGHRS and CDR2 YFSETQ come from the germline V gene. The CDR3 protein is CASRGGLADHTDTQYF. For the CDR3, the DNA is TGCGCCAGCCGAGGTGGACTAGCGGACCACACAGATACGCAGTATTTT.

Here the CDR3 DNA reads TGTGCCAGTATAAACGGACAGGCTAACACCGGGGAGCTGTTTTTT. It codes for CASINGQANTGELFF. The rearrangement links TRBV19 to TRBJ2-2; TRBD1 matches at 7 bases. Germline V gene sequence: CDR1 LNHDA, CDR2 SQIVND (reference sequence). After removal of 7 bases from V and 2 bases from J, the junction contained 7 bases not matched to a gene. The CDR3 loop spans 15 amino acids.

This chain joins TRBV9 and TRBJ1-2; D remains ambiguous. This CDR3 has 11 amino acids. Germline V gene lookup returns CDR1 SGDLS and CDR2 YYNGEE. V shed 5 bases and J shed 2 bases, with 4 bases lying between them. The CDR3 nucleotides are TGTGCCAGCAGTATCAACTATGGCTACACCTTC. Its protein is CASSINYGYTF.

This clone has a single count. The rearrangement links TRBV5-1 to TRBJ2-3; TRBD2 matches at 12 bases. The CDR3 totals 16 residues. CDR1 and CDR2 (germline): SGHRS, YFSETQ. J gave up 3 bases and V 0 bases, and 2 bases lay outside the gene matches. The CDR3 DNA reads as TGCGCCAGCAGCTTGGTCCTAGCGGGGGGGACAGATACGCAGTATTTT. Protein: CASSLVLAGGTDTQYF.

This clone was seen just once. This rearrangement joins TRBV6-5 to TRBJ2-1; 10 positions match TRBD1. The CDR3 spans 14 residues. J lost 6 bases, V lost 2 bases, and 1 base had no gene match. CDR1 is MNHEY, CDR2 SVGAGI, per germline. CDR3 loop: CASSYDRGRNEQFF. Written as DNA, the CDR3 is TGTGCCAGCAGTTACGACAGGGGGCGCAATGAGCAGTTCTTC.

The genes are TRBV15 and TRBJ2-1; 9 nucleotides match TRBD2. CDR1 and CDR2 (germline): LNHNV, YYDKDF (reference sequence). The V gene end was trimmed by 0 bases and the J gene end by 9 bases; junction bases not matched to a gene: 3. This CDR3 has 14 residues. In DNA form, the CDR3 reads TGTGCCACCAGCAGAGAACTAGCGGGCAGTGAGCAGTTCTTC. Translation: CATSRELAGSEQFF. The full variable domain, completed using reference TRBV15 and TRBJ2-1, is DAMVIQNPRYQVTQFGKPVTLSCSQTLNHNVMYWYQQKSSQAPKLLFHYYDKDFNNEADTPDNFQSRRPNTSFCFLDIRSPGLGDTAMYLCATSRELAGSEQFFGPGTRLTVL.

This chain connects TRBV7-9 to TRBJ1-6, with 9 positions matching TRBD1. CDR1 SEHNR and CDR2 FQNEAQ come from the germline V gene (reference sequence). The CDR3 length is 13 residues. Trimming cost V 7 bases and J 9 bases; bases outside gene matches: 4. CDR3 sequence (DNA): TGTGCCAGCACCACAGGGGGCTCTTCACCCCTCCACTTT. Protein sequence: CASTTGGSSPLHF.

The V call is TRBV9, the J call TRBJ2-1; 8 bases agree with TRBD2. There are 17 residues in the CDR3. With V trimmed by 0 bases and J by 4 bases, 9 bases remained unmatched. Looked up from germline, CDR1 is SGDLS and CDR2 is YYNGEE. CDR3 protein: CASSVDVLAGGYNEQFF. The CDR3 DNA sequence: TGTGCCAGCAGCGTAGATGTATTGGCGGGGGGATACAATGAGCAGTTCTTC.

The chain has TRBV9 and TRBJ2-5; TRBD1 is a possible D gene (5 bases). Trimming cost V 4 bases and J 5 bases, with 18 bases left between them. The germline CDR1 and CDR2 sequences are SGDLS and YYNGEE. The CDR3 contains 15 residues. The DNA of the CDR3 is TGTGCCAGCAGCCCACGACAGAACCCCAAGGAGACCCAGTACTTC. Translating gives CASSPRQNPKETQYF.

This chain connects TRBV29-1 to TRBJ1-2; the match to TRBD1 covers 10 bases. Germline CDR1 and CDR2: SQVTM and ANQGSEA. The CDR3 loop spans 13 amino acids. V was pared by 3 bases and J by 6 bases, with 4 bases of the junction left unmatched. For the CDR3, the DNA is TGCAGCGTTGATAGGGACAGGGGTCATGGCTACACCTTC. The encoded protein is CSVDRDRGHGYTF.

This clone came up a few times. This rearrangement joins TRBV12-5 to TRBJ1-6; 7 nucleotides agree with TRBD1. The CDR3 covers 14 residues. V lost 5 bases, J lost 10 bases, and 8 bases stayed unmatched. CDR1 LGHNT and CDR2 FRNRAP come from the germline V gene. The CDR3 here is CASGPTGVRSPLHF. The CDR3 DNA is TGTGCTAGTGGTCCAACAGGGGTGAGGTCACCCCTCCACTTT. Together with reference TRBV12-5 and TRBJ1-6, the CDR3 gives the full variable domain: DARVTQTPRHKVTEMGQEVTMRCQPILGHNTVFWYRQTMMQGLELLAYFRNRAPLDDSGMPKDRFSAEMPDATLATLKIQPSEPRDSAVYFCASGPTGVRSPLHFGNGTRLTVT.

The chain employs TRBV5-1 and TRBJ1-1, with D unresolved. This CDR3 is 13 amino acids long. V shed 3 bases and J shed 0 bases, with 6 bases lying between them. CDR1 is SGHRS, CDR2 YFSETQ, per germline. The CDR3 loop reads CASSWEVNTEAFF. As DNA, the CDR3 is TGCGCCAGCAGCTGGGAGGTGAACACTGAAGCTTTCTTT. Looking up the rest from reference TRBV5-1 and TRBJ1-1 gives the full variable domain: KAGVTQTPRYLIKTRGQQVTLSCSPISGHRSVSWYQQTPGQGLQFLFEYFSETQRNKGNFPGRFSGRQFSNSRSEMNVSTLELGDSALYLCASSWEVNTEAFFGQGTRLTVV.

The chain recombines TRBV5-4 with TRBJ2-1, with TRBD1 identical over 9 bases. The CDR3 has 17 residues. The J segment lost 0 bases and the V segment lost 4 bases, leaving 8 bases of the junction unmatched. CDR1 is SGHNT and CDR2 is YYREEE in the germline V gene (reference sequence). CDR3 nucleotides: TGTGCCAGCAGCCGACTTTTGACAGGGGGCTCCTACAATGAGCAGTTCTTC. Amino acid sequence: CASSRLLTGGSYNEQFF.

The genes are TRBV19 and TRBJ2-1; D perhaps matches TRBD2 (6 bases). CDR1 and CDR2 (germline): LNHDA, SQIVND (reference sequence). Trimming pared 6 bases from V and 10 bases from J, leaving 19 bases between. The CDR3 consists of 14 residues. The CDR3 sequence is CASRNRDSRREQFF. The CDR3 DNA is TGTGCCAGTAGAAACCGGGACTCGAGGAGGGAGCAGTTCTTC.

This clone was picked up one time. CDR3 loop: CASSKALWTGPNSPLHF. The DNA for the CDR3 is TGTGCCAGCAGCAAAGCCCTGTGGACAGGGCCGAATTCACCCCTCCACTTT. V gene TRBV21-1 combines with J gene TRBJ1-6; the table's D call TRBD1 went unverified against the DNA. TRBV21-1 is noted as a pseudogene. This CDR3 region has 17 residues.

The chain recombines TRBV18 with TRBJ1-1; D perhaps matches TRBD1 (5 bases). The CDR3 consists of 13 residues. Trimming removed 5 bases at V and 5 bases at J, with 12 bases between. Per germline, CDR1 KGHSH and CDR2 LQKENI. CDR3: CASSEGRNTEAFF. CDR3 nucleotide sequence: TGTGCCAGCTCAGAGGGGAGGAATACTGAAGCTTTCTTT. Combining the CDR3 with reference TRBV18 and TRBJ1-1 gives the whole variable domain NAGVMQNPRHLVRRRGQEARLRCSPMKGHSHVYWYRQLPEEGLKFMVYLQKENIIDESGMPKERFSAEFPKEGPSILRIQQVVRGDSAAYFCASSEGRNTEAFFGQGTRLTVV.

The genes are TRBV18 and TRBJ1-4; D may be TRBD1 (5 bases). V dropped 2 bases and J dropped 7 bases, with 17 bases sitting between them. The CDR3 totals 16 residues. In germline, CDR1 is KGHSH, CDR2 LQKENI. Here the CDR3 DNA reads TGTGCCAGCTCACCAGAGATCCAGCAGGGTGGTGAAAAACTGTTTTTT. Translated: CASSPEIQQGGEKLFF.

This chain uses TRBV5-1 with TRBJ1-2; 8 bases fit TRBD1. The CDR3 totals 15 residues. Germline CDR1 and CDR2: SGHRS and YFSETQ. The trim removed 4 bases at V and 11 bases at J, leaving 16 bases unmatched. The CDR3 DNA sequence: TGCGCCAGCAGCCCCGATACCGGACAGGGCAGGACTTACACCTTC. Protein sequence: CASSPDTGQGRTYTF.

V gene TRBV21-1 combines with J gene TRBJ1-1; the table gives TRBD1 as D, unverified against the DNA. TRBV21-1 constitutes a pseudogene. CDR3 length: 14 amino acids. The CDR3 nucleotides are TGTGCCAGCAGCAAAGGGGCCCGGAACACTGAAGCTTTCTTT. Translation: CASSKGARNTEAFF.

CDR3 loop: CASSATGSYNSPLHF. CDR3 nucleotides: TGTGCCAGCAGCGCGACAGGGTCCTATAATTCACCCCTCCACTTT. The chain has TRBV11-3 and TRBJ1-6; 7 bases are shared with TRBD1. The CDR3 is 15 amino acids. Germline CDR1 is SGHNT and CDR2 is YENEEA. Germline trimming cut 5 bases from V and 1 base from J; bases unmatched to any gene: 2.